These 2 T cell receptor beta chains were sequenced from one sample in a study of OX40 agonist ivuxolimab in advanced cancers. Using immunoSEQ multiplex PCR, the repertoire was profiled, and TCRdb retains in-frame clones only, with some absent. Found here are 17,000 or so clones, 86% of them singletons; the top ten hold roughly 15%. The source material was CD4+ or CD8+ T cells sorted from blood, sampled in a trial of the OX40 agonist ivuxolimab. These receptors originate from an adult with an advanced solid tumor such as melanoma, head and neck, liver or kidney cancer.

This clone came up once. The gene calls are TRBV5-1 and TRBJ2-3, with D tentatively TRBD1 (5 bases). The CDR3 is 16 residues long. The germline V gene encodes CDR1 SGHRS and CDR2 YFSETQ. V lost 0 bases and J 1 base, leaving 12 bases between the germline ends. The CDR3 nucleotides are TGCGCCAGCAGCTTGGTACCCAAAGGGGGCACAGATACGCAGTATTTT. Protein sequence: CASSLVPKGGTDTQYF.

The V and J genes are TRBV6-5 and TRBJ2-3, with TRBD1 identical over 8 bases. The CDR3 covers 15 residues. J gave up 2 bases and V 2 bases, and 3 bases lay outside the gene matches. CDR1 and CDR2 from the germline V gene are MNHEY and SVGAGI. The CDR3 sequence: CASSYEGQATDTQYF. CDR3 nucleotides: TGTGCCAGCAGTTACGAGGGACAGGCCACAGATACGCAGTATTTT.